This record covers a single TCR beta chain. Its antigen is unknown. The record has no base qualities; no much larger clone is one base away. Participants in the prospective study were aged about 18 to 89 years, lived in 24 United States geographic areas, and enrolled through a virtual design. In the prospective study, cohorts were assigned on the basis of participant-reported clinical history obtained from a screening survey and a study questionnaire. Exposed participants had been in contact with someone with a PCR-confirmed or clinician-diagnosed COVID-19 case within 2 weeks of study entry. Each participant in the prospective study had whole blood, serum and a nasopharyngeal or oropharyngeal swab collected by mobile phlebotomists. Over a roughly two-month period, participants in the prospective study had the option of providing additional blood draws and questionnaires. Before DNA extraction, prospective study blood samples were shipped either frozen or at room temperature.

This sample was included in a study of blood T cell repertoires in COVID-19 (dated by TCRdb to 2018 to 2021). With regard to the full study: Samples covering the acute and convalescent phases of COVID-19 were provided by collaborators in the United States, Italy and Spain. The material from the prospective study consisted of cDNA or gDNA derived from T cells, B-cell-depleted T cells, or PBMCs. Subjects who had been exposed to COVID-19, were actively infected with it, or had recovered from it provided the deeply sampled blood TCRbeta repertoires that made up the dataset. The repertoires were released in a freely available public database meant as a resource for research on the immune response to SARS-CoV-2. The samples were drawn from two sources: the first 160 participants of the ongoing ImmuneRACE study, and 1,000 to 1,500 subjects contributed by 6 global collaborators. The sample metadata nearly always contained a de-identified subject ID, COVID-19 status, age in years and sex. Where HLA class I and class II types were available, the types were taken from metadata supplied by the sample provider, not from assay-based typing. Points the paper makes about the study in general: The quantity of clinical and demographic metadata differed by source and by participant and was supplied without curation.

TCRbeta CDR3 regions were amplified from genomic DNA using the immunoSEQ Assay, a bias-controlled multiplex PCR. The source study handled its data this way. Within the assay, amplification of reference gene primers was used to estimate how many nucleated cells each sample contained. To quantify the absolute abundance of each unique TCRbeta CDR3 rearrangement, sequence reads were collapsed and filtered. For each sample, productive Simpson clonality was calculated by taking the square root of Simpson's diversity index across productive rearrangements. The table comes from immuneACCESS by way of TCRdb, which keeps in-frame sequences with V and J called. Part of the clones is missing from these tables; in studies checked, under half for an unresolved V gene and the rest for unknown reasons. V, J and clone size are those of that table, while D and trimming were read from the DNA. For this sample the table gives about 200,000 clones, of which 75% to 90% were detected only once. The ten largest clones take up 4.5% to 5.5% of the sample.

CDR3 length: 15 amino acids, cysteine to phenylalanine. Here the CDR3 DNA is all that survives: 45 bases in frame from base 1. At the junction V is shortened by 0 bases and J by 2 bases, with 11 bases in between. Looking up the germline V gene (reference sequence) yields CDR1 SGHNT and CDR2 YYREEE. The chain is made from TRBV5-4 and TRBJ1-2, and the D gene may be TRBD1, 6 bases matching. The TCR was taken from a woman aged 30 to 39 who had been exposed to COVID-19. Sequenced material: PBMCs or T cells enriched from blood (not recorded which). The CDR3 amino acid sequence is: CASSLEDRSNYGYTF. The sequenced DNA: TGTGCCAGCAGCTTGGAGGACAGATCGAACTATGGCTACACCTTC.